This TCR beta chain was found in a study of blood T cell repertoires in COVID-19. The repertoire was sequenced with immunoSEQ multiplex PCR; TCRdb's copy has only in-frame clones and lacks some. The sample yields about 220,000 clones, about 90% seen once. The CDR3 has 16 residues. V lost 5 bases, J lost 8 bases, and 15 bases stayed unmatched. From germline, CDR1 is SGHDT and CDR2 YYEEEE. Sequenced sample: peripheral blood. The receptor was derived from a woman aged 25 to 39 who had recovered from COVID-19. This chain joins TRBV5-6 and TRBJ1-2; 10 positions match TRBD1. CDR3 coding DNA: TGTGCCAGCAGAGACAGGGGGCTGGCAACGGGCTACGGCTACACCTTC. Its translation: CASRDRGLATGYGYTF.